This TCR beta chain was captured in a study of control samples from healthy donors and cancer patients. The V gene's germline CDR1 is SGHRS and CDR2 YFSETQ. V gave up 0 bases and J gave up 4 bases, with 14 bases separating them. The CDR3 runs 15 residues. Some clones are missing from TCRdb's copy, which holds only in-frame ones; the method was immunoSEQ multiplex PCR. Of 120,000 or so clones in the sample, around 93% are singletons; the top ten hold just over 8.5%. This sequence was found in a man aged 18 to 29 in good health. Sequenced material: blood. V gene TRBV5-1 combines with J gene TRBJ2-7; D not resolved. The CDR3 bases are TGCGCCAGCAGCTTGGCTATAGGACGGTGGTACGAGCAGTACTTC. Its protein is CASSLAIGRWYEQYF.